These T cell receptor beta chains were read from a single sample in a study of cytomegalovirus exposure and HLA in healthy donors. Only in-frame clones appear in the TCRdb table, and some are missing; sequencing was by immunoSEQ multiplex PCR. The sample lists about 76,000 clones, around 65% occurring once. Sequencing was performed on PBMCs. The receptor source for this set is a man in his fifties or sixties in good health and CMV-seropositive. The CDR3 runs from the conserved cysteine through the conserved F or W. D genes are given only for firm matches. A clone size is listed for some rows: how often the clone was seen (once, few, many), or a class if it is expanded.

clone_size: NA; j_call: TRBJ1-6; d_call: NA; v_call: TRBV5-1; cdr3_nt: TGCGCCAGCAGCTTGAATACAGGCGCCTTATTTAATTCACCCCTCCACTTT; cdr3_aa: CASSLNTGALFNSPLHF
clone_size: NA; j_call: TRBJ2-1; d_call: TRBD2; v_call: TRBV2; cdr3_nt: TGTGCCAGCAGCCCCCCGGGGGGGAGGGTTTTAGATGAGCAGTTCTTC; cdr3_aa: CASSPPGGRVLDEQFF
clone_size: NA; j_call: TRBJ2-7; d_call: TRBD1; v_call: TRBV7-9; cdr3_nt: TGTGCCAGCAGCCCGGGACAGTCCTACGAGCAGTACTTC; cdr3_aa: CASSPGQSYEQYF
clone_size: NA; j_call: TRBJ1-5; d_call: NA; v_call: TRBV7-2; cdr3_nt: TGTGCCAGCAGCTTAGCCCGCGATCAGCCCCAGCATTTT; cdr3_aa: CASSLARDQPQHF
clone_size: NA; j_call: TRBJ2-5; d_call: TRBD1; v_call: TRBV28; cdr3_nt: TGTGCCAGCAGGCCCCCGGGACAGGGTACGCAGACCCAGTACTTC; cdr3_aa: CASRPPGQGTQTQYF
clone_size: NA; j_call: TRBJ2-7; d_call: NA; v_call: TRBV5-4; cdr3_nt: TGTGCCAGCAGCGAAGCAAGCTCCTACGAGCAGTACTTC; cdr3_aa: CASSEASSYEQYF
clone_size: NA; j_call: TRBJ2-7; d_call: NA; v_call: TRBV4-3; cdr3_nt: TGCGCCAGCAGCCAAGATGCGGGTACCCCTAGCACCGAGCAGTACTTC; cdr3_aa: CASSQDAGTPSTEQYF
clone_size: few; j_call: TRBJ2-1; d_call: NA; v_call: TRBV7-2; cdr3_nt: TGTGCCAGCAGCCACGATATGGCGGGTGAGCAGTTCTTC; cdr3_aa: CASSHDMAGEQFF
clone_size: NA; j_call: TRBJ2-3; d_call: NA; v_call: TRBV7-6; cdr3_nt: TGTGCCAGCAGCTTAAGTCGTGGAGTTACAGATACGCAGTATTTT; cdr3_aa: CASSLSRGVTDTQYF
clone_size: NA; j_call: TRBJ2-1; d_call: NA; v_call: TRBV7-3; cdr3_nt: TGTTCCAGCAGCTTAACTCGTGGCGAGCAGTTCTTC; cdr3_aa: CSSSLTRGEQFF
clone_size: few; j_call: TRBJ2-3; d_call: NA; v_call: TRBV7-8; cdr3_nt: TGTGCCAGCAGCAAACCTCCCCGGACAGACTTCACAGATACGCAGTATTTT; cdr3_aa: CASSKPPRTDFTDTQYF
clone_size: NA; j_call: TRBJ2-7; d_call: TRBD1; v_call: TRBV7-9; cdr3_nt: TGTGCCAGCAGCTGGGACAGGGGTTACGAGCAGTACTTC; cdr3_aa: CASSWDRGYEQYF
clone_size: few; j_call: TRBJ2-1; d_call: NA; v_call: TRBV19; cdr3_nt: TGTGCCAGTAGTATTGGGGCGTCCAATGAGCAGTTCTTC; cdr3_aa: CASSIGASNEQFF
clone_size: NA; j_call: TRBJ2-7; d_call: NA; v_call: TRBV7-8; cdr3_nt: TGTGCCAGCAGCTCGTCGACAGGATCATACGAGCAGTACTTC; cdr3_aa: CASSSSTGSYEQYF
clone_size: NA; j_call: TRBJ2-1; d_call: TRBD1; v_call: TRBV9; cdr3_nt: TGTGCCAGCAGCCACCCTGGGACAGGGAGGTCCAATGAGCAGTTCTTC; cdr3_aa: CASSHPGTGRSNEQFF
clone_size: NA; j_call: TRBJ2-2; d_call: NA; v_call: TRBV4-2; cdr3_nt: TGTGCCAGCAGCCAAGTTACACTAACCGGGGAGCTGTTTTTT; cdr3_aa: CASSQVTLTGELFF
clone_size: NA; j_call: TRBJ2-7; d_call: TRBD2; v_call: TRBV7-2; cdr3_nt: TGTGCCAGCAGCCAAAGCGGGGGGACGTCCTACGAGCAGTACTTC; cdr3_aa: CASSQSGGTSYEQYF
clone_size: NA; j_call: TRBJ1-3; d_call: NA; v_call: TRBV19; cdr3_nt: TGTGCCACCACCGACGGGGGTCTCCCTGGAAACACCATATATTTT; cdr3_aa: CATTDGGLPGNTIYF